A selection of T cell receptor beta chains follows, all from one sample in a study of blood T cell repertoires in COVID-19. The data were produced by immunoSEQ multiplex PCR, yet TCRdb's version contains in-frame clones alone and is incomplete. This table holds about 150,000 clones, approximately 82% found once. Sequencing input: peripheral blood. Source of these receptors: a woman aged 50 to 60 with acute or convalescent COVID-19. Both conserved end residues are part of each CDR3. The D gene is left open where the match is weak. Expanded clones are given a class, and other clones once, few, many or no size at all.

TRBJ2-3	NA	TRBV3-1/TRBV3-2	NA	CASSQDFTGRAQDTQYF	TGTGCCAGCAGCCAAGATTTCACAGGGAGGGCACAAGATACGCAGTATTTT
TRBJ2-6	once	TRBV5-6	NA	CASSSTATGANVLTF	TGTGCCAGCAGCTCGACAGCTACTGGGGCCAACGTCCTGACTTTC
TRBJ1-3	NA	TRBV3-1/TRBV3-2	NA	CASSQDVWGRGNTIYF	TGTGCCAGCAGCCAAGATGTTTGGGGGCGAGGGAACACCATATATTTT
TRBJ2-2	few	TRBV4-2	TRBD1	CASSPRDRATTGELFF	TGTGCCAGCAGCCCCCGGGACAGGGCTACGACCGGGGAGCTGTTTTTT
TRBJ2-3	NA	TRBV7-2	NA	CASSLGGNTDTQYF	TGTGCCAGCAGCTTGGGGGGTAACACAGATACGCAGTATTTT
TRBJ1-2	NA	TRBV7-2	NA	CASSLYSNYGYTF	TGTGCCAGCAGCTTGTACAGTAACTATGGCTACACCTTC
TRBJ1-4	NA	TRBV7-9	NA	CASSLLGTNNEKLFF	TGTGCCAGCAGCTTGCTTGGGACTAATAATGAAAAACTGTTTTTT
TRBJ2-7	few	TRBV6-6	TRBD1	CASSYVAGGSYEQYF	TGTGCCAGCAGTTACGTGGCAGGGGGCTCCTACGAGCAGTACTTC
TRBJ2-7	few	TRBV5-5	NA	CASSGPSYEQYF	TGTGCCAGCAGCGGCCCCTCCTACGAGCAGTACTTC
TRBJ1-4	NA	TRBV6-4	TRBD1	CASTPGWTGPNEKLFF	TGTGCCAGCACCCCCGGGTGGACAGGGCCTAATGAAAAACTGTTTTTT
TRBJ2-3	NA	TRBV9	NA	CASSFKTRRDTQYF	TGTGCCAGCAGCTTTAAAACTAGGAGGGATACGCAGTATTTT
TRBJ1-2	once	TRBV12-3/TRBV12-4	NA	CASSLGRVYGYTF	TGTGCCAGCAGTTTGGGCAGGGTCTATGGCTACACCTTC
TRBJ1-2	NA	TRBV5-6	NA	CASSPGNYGYTF	TGTGCCAGCAGCCCAGGAAACTATGGCTACACCTTC
TRBJ2-2	NA	TRBV27	TRBD1	CASSSGGFYGELFF	TGTGCCAGCAGTTCAGGGGGTTTTTACGGGGAGCTGTTTTTT
TRBJ2-7	NA	TRBV6-6	TRBD1	CASTEPGQGAYEQYF	TGTGCCAGCACCGAACCGGGACAGGGGGCTTACGAGCAGTACTTC
TRBJ1-2	once	TRBV19	TRBD1	CASSTPGQIAYGYTF	TGTGCCAGTAGTACGCCGGGACAGATCGCCTATGGCTACACCTTC
TRBJ1-4	once	TRBV2	NA	CASKDRMGFEKLFF	TGTGCCAGCAAGGACAGAATGGGTTTTGAAAAACTGTTTTTT
TRBJ2-1	NA	TRBV4-3	TRBD2	CASSQDVSGGVKFF	TGCGCCAGCAGCCAAGACGTTAGCGGGGGGGTTAAGTTCTTC
TRBJ2-5	NA	TRBV4-2	TRBD2	CASSQEISRGGSETQYF	TGTGCCAGCAGCCAAGAAATCTCGCGGGGGGGCTCAGAGACCCAGTACTTC
TRBJ1-2	NA	TRBV6-5	NA	CASRQDSGYTF	TGTGCCAGCAGGCAGGATTCGGGCTACACCTTC
TRBJ1-5	NA	TRBV20-1	TRBD1	CSASYRGSNQPQHF	TGCAGTGCTAGTTACAGGGGGAGCAATCAGCCCCAGCATTTT
TRBJ1-1	NA	TRBV4-2	NA	CASSPERGGNTEAFF	TGTGCCAGCAGCCCTGAGCGGGGGGGGAACACTGAAGCTTTCTTT
TRBJ1-2	once	TRBV5-1	NA	CASSLGNRVYGYTF	TGCGCCAGCAGCTTGGGGAACAGGGTTTATGGCTACACCTTC
TRBJ2-7	NA	TRBV18	TRBD1	CASSQGQGGGEQYF	TGTGCCAGCTCCCAAGGACAGGGGGGAGGCGAGCAGTACTTC
TRBJ2-1	NA	TRBV3-1/TRBV3-2	TRBD2	CASSPTSARGEQFF	TGTGCCAGCAGCCCGACTAGCGCCAGGGGTGAGCAGTTCTTC
TRBJ1-2	NA	TRBV27	NA	CASSSDRTEVNYGYTF	TGTGCCAGCAGTTCCGACAGGACCGAAGTTAACTATGGCTACACCTTC
TRBJ1-6	few	TRBV5-6	NA	CATGSYNSPLHF	TGTGCCACCGGCTCCTATAATTCACCCCTCCACTTT
TRBJ2-5	NA	TRBV27	TRBD1	CASSLRLTGGSQETQYF	TGTGCCAGCAGTCTAAGACTCACAGGGGGCTCGCAAGAGACCCAGTACTTC
TRBJ1-4	once	TRBV4-3	NA	CASSQDNRNEKLFF	TGCGCCAGCAGCCAGGACAACAGAAATGAAAAACTGTTTTTT
TRBJ1-6	NA	TRBV7-9	NA	CASSLAAYRYNSPLHF	TGTGCCAGCAGCTTAGCGGCCTACAGGTATAATTCACCCCTCCACTTT